Listed below are T cell receptor beta chains from one sample, sequenced in a study of blood T cells in healthy people across ages. Each CDR3 protein is one row after TCRdb ran MiXCR on the 5' RACE reads. The table shows fewer than 800,000 distinct CDR3 sequences, with around 25% occurring only once. The same sample was also used in a study of T cells of mothers and their children.

The specimen sequenced was blood. The receptors here all came from a boy aged 5-17 years in good health. Each CDR3 is given with its conserved first and last residue. A D gene is named only where the DNA matches it firmly. Size tells how often a clone was seen (once, few, many) or the class of an expanded clone, and some rows leave it out.

cdr3_nt | cdr3_aa | cdr3_length | d_call | clone_size | j_call | v_call
TGCAGTGCTAGAGATAGCGGGGACATCCCGTACCCGGCGAACACCGGGGAGCTGTTTTTT | CSARDSGDIPYPANTGELFF | 20 | TRBD2 | NA | TRBJ2-2 | TRBV20-1
TGTGCCAGCGGAGGCACTAGCAGTCACGAGCAGTACTTC | CASGGTSSHEQYF | 13 | NA | few | TRBJ2-7 | TRBV7-9
TGTGCCAGCAGCTTAGAGACAGGGAGGGGGGAGACCCAGTACTTC | CASSLETGRGETQYF | 15 | NA | NA | TRBJ2-5 | TRBV7-2
TGCGCCAGCAGCTTGGTCGGGAGCCACTCCTACGAGCAGTACTTC | CASSLVGSHSYEQYF | 15 | NA | NA | TRBJ2-7 | TRBV5-1
TGCGCCAGCAGCGTCACAGGGGGCAGAGGAGAGACCCAGTACTTC | CASSVTGGRGETQYF | 15 | TRBD1 | few | TRBJ2-5 | TRBV5-1
TGCAGTGCTAGAGATCAATGGAGACAGGGAGGAAACACCATATATTTT | CSARDQWRQGGNTIYF | 16 | TRBD1 | NA | TRBJ1-3 | TRBV20-1
TGCAGTGCTAGGCTCGGGGGGGCGGGCAATCAGCCCCAGCATTTT | CSARLGGAGNQPQHF | 15 | NA | few | TRBJ1-5 | TRBV20-1
TGTGCCAGCAGTTCGTCTCACAGGGCGAACATTCAGTACTTC | CASSSSHRANIQYF | 14 | NA | few | TRBJ2-4 | TRBV28
TGTGCCGGCAGCTACGTTCAGGAAAAACTGTTTTTT | CAGSYVQEKLFF | 12 | NA | NA | TRBJ1-4 | TRBV7-9
TGCAGTGCTAGTGGGGACAAGTCGAACACTGAAGCTTTCTTT | CSASGDKSNTEAFF | 14 | NA | NA | TRBJ1-1 | TRBV20-1
TGTGCCAGTAGTATAAGTGGCCGTTCCATTCAGTACTTC | CASSISGRSIQYF | 13 | NA | NA | TRBJ2-4 | TRBV19
TGCAGTGCTATGGACAGTCGGGCGAACACTGAAGCTTTCTTT | CSAMDSRANTEAFF | 14 | NA | NA | TRBJ1-1 | TRBV20-1
TGCAGCGTTGAAGGACAGGCTCCTAACTATGACTACACCTTC | CSVEGQAPNYDYTF | 14 | NA | NA | TRBJ1-2 | TRBV29-1
TGTGCCAGCACTCAGGGCAATCTGGGACAGGGGATCAAGGTCTTC | CASTQGNLGQGIKVF | 15 | TRBD1 | NA | TRBJ2-5 | TRBV6-2/TRBV6-3
TGCAGTGCTAGAGATCCATGGGGGGATAGGGGTGGCTACACCTTC | CSARDPWGDRGGYTF | 15 | NA | NA | TRBJ1-2 | TRBV20-1
TGTGCCAGCAGCCAGACGACTACACAAGAGACCCAGTACTTC | CASSQTTTQETQYF | 14 | NA | NA | TRBJ2-5 | TRBV4-2
TGTGCCAGCAACTCGGACGGGGACACCGGGGAGCTGTTTTTT | CASNSDGDTGELFF | 14 | NA | NA | TRBJ2-2 | TRBV6-1
TGCAGTGCTAGTTACCCACTAGCCCACAGCTCCTACAATGAGCAGTTCTTC | CSASYPLAHSSYNEQFF | 17 | NA | NA | TRBJ2-1 | TRBV20-1
TGCGCCAGCAGCCAAGAAGGGGGATATGGCACAGATACGCAGTATTTT | CASSQEGGYGTDTQYF | 16 | NA | once | TRBJ2-3 | TRBV4-1
TGCGCCAGCAGCCCTGCGGGCCCCAGGGGAGAGACCCAGTACTTC | CASSPAGPRGETQYF | 15 | NA | NA | TRBJ2-5 | TRBV5-1
TGTGCCAGCAGTCGTCCCGGGACAGGGGAGCAAGAGACCCAGTACTTC | CASSRPGTGEQETQYF | 16 | TRBD1 | few | TRBJ2-5 | TRBV6-1
TGTGCCAGCAGTCAGGGAGATGGTCTTTATGGCTACACCTTC | CASSQGDGLYGYTF | 14 | NA | once | TRBJ1-2 | TRBV27
TGTGCCAGCAGCTTAGCTAGCGCACATGAGCAGTTCTTC | CASSLASAHEQFF | 13 | NA | NA | TRBJ2-1 | TRBV7-8
TGTGCCAGCAGTGACCCCGGGACAGTATCAGGAAACACCATATATTTT | CASSDPGTVSGNTIYF | 16 | TRBD1 | NA | TRBJ1-3 | TRBV25-1
TGTGCCAGCAGCGATCACAGGGGCTCCTATAACTCACCCCTCCACTTT | CASSDHRGSYNSPLHF | 16 | TRBD1 | NA | TRBJ1-6 | TRBV9
TGTGCCAGCAGCCCCCACAGGGGGGATGGCTACACCTTC | CASSPHRGDGYTF | 13 | TRBD1 | NA | TRBJ1-2 | TRBV3-1
TGTGCCAGCAGTACCGGGACAGGGACATACGAGCAGTACTTC | CASSTGTGTYEQYF | 14 | TRBD1 | NA | TRBJ2-7 | TRBV6-5
TGTGCCAGCAGCTTAGGACCTGACAATGAGCAGTTCTTC | CASSLGPDNEQFF | 13 | NA | many | TRBJ2-1 | TRBV7-2
TGTGCCAGCAGCTGGAGCATCGAGGGGGAGGGGTACAATGAGCAGTTCTTC | CASSWSIEGEGYNEQFF | 17 | NA | few | TRBJ2-1 | TRBV7-6
TGTGCCAGCAGCCCAGAACATGGGAACACCGGGGAGCTGTTTTTT | CASSPEHGNTGELFF | 15 | NA | few | TRBJ2-2 | TRBV7-9
TGTGCCAGCAGTTACATCCGGGGGACCCAAGAGACCCAGTACTTC | CASSYIRGTQETQYF | 15 | NA | few | TRBJ2-5 | TRBV12-3/TRBV12-4
TGCAGCGTTGTTGGTTCTCCACAGGGAGTAGGCTATGGCTACACCTTC | CSVVGSPQGVGYGYTF | 16 | NA | NA | TRBJ1-2 | TRBV29-1
TGCGCCAGCAGCGAGGACACGGGGGGGGCCCAGCATTTT | CASSEDTGGAQHF | 13 | NA | few | TRBJ1-5 | TRBV5-1
TGTGCCAGCAGTTTAGGCTGGGAAAGCGGTGGCTACACCTTC | CASSLGWESGGYTF | 14 | NA | once | TRBJ1-2 | TRBV12-3/TRBV12-4
TGCAGTGCCCGGGACATCTTTCCCTACGAGCAGTACTTC | CSARDIFPYEQYF | 13 | NA | few | TRBJ2-7 | TRBV20-1
TGCAGCGTTGTCAGGACAACTGATGGCTACACCTTC | CSVVRTTDGYTF | 12 | NA | NA | TRBJ1-2 | TRBV29-1
TGCAGCGTTGAAGGGCGGGACGAGCAGACCCAGTACTTC | CSVEGRDEQTQYF | 13 | NA | few | TRBJ2-5 | TRBV29-1
TGTGCCAGCAGCTTAGAACCCAGTCCACGGGGGCTAAGCTATGGCTACACCTTC | CASSLEPSPRGLSYGYTF | 18 | NA | few | TRBJ1-2 | TRBV7-2
TGTGCCAGCAGTTACCAGGGCAGGGCCGACTATGGCTACACCTTC | CASSYQGRADYGYTF | 15 | NA | few | TRBJ1-2 | TRBV6-5
TGTGCCGGCAGTTACCTCGACTCCCGCAATGAGCAGTTCTTC | CAGSYLDSRNEQFF | 14 | NA | few | TRBJ2-1 | TRBV6-2/TRBV6-3
TGTGCCAGCAGTGGGCAGGGACAGGGGGCCATTGCCTATGGCTACACCTTC | CASSGQGQGAIAYGYTF | 17 | TRBD1 | NA | TRBJ1-2 | TRBV27
TGTGCCAGCAGCCAAGGGACTAGCGGATTCAATGAGCAGTTCTTC | CASSQGTSGFNEQFF | 15 | TRBD2 | NA | TRBJ2-1 | TRBV7-9
TGTGCCAGCAGCGTAGGGGGGGTTGAGTATGAGCAGTTCTTC | CASSVGGVEYEQFF | 14 | NA | NA | TRBJ2-1 | TRBV9